These 20 T cell receptor beta chains share one sample of origin, sequenced in a study of cytomegalovirus exposure and HLA in healthy donors. PCR used 60 Vbeta primers and 13 Jbeta primers. Generated by immunoSEQ multiplex PCR, the TCRdb table keeps only in-frame clones and is missing some. The profile shows about 140,000 clones, roughly three quarters of them singletons. Material: PBMCs. The source is a woman in her fifties or sixties in good health and CMV-seronegative.

On this clone itself: The same CDR3 also results from other DNA sequences found in this sample. V is TRBV5-1 and J is TRBJ1-1; 8 nucleotides agree with TRBD1. Germline V lookup: CDR1 SGHRS, CDR2 YFSETQ. The length of the CDR3 is 15 residues. The ends lost 4 bases at V and 1 base at J; junction bases unmatched: 6. The CDR3 region is CASSLRTGTNTEAFF. As DNA, the CDR3 is TGCGCCAGCAGCCTACGGACAGGGACGAACACTGAAGCTTTCTTT.

This clone was found once. This chain joins TRBV20-1 and TRBJ2-1; 7 bases map to TRBD2. Unmatched junction bases numbered 3, after V lost 8 bases and J lost 5 bases. Germline CDR1 and CDR2: DFQATT and SNEGSKA (reference sequence). This CDR3 comprises 11 residues. CDR3 protein: CSPRGDNEQFF. The CDR3 region has the DNA TGCAGTCCCCGGGGGGACAATGAGCAGTTCTTC.

In its sample, this clone was seen a few times. The chain combines TRBV6-6 with TRBJ1-1; possibly TRBD1 for D (6 bases). The germline V gene encodes CDR1 MNHNY and CDR2 SVGAGI (reference sequence). V was pared by 6 bases and J by 3 bases, with 8 bases between. There are 12 residues in the CDR3. For the CDR3, the DNA is TGTGCCAGCAGGGCAGGGGACACTGAAGCTTTCTTT. Amino acids: CASRAGDTEAFF.

The rearrangement joins TRBV30 to TRBJ1-6, with TRBD1 as a possible D gene (6 bases). Germline CDR1 GTSNPN, CDR2 SVGIG (reference sequence). V lost 0 bases, J lost 6 bases, and 15 bases lay in between. CDR3 length: 16 amino acids. The CDR3 region is CAWSVEGGWGNSPLHF. For the CDR3, the DNA is TGTGCCTGGAGTGTAGAGGGGGGGTGGGGTAATTCACCCCTCCACTTT. The whole variable domain, filled in from reference TRBV30 and TRBJ1-6, reads SQTIHQWPATLVQPVGSPLSLECTVEGTSNPNLYWYRQAAGRGLQLLFYSVGIGQISSEVPQNLSASRPQDRQFILSSKKLLLSDSGFYLCAWSVEGGWGNSPLHFGNGTRLTVT.

The chain recombines TRBV12-5 with TRBJ2-2, with 9 bases matching TRBD1. This CDR3 has 15 amino acids. The V and J ends lost 6 bases and 6 bases, in that order; junction bases with no gene match: 8. The germline CDR1 and CDR2 sequences are LGHNT and FRNRAP. This CDR3 is CASGGDRVWAGELFF. CDR3 nucleotides: TGTGCTAGTGGAGGGGACAGGGTTTGGGCCGGGGAGCTGTTTTTT. The full variable domain, completed using reference TRBV12-5 and TRBJ2-2, is DARVTQTPRHKVTEMGQEVTMRCQPILGHNTVFWYRQTMMQGLELLAYFRNRAPLDDSGMPKDRFSAEMPDATLATLKIQPSEPRDSAVYFCASGGDRVWAGELFFGEGSRLTVL.

This chain joins TRBV5-1 and TRBJ1-6; D is undetermined. Germline V gene sequence: CDR1 SGHRS, CDR2 YFSETQ. The CDR3 loop spans 13 amino acids. V lost 4 bases and J 2 bases, leaving 4 bases between the germline ends. The CDR3 DNA reads as TGCGCCAGCAGCGACACCTATAATTCACCCCTCCACTTT. As protein: CASSDTYNSPLHF.

CDR3 sequence reads: CANLLAGNNEQFF. DNA for the CDR3: TGTGCCAATTTACTAGCGGGGAACAATGAGCAGTTCTTC. The rearrangement joins TRBV2 to TRBJ2-1; 10 nucleotides match TRBD2. The ends lost 10 bases at V and 5 bases at J; junction bases unmatched: 5. The CDR3 extends over 13 amino acids. CDR1 is SNHLY and CDR2 is FYNNEI in the germline V gene.

This rearrangement joins TRBV20-1 to TRBJ1-1; no reliable D call. This CDR3 spans 11 amino acids. Germline V gene sequence: CDR1 DFQATT, CDR2 SNEGSKA (reference sequence). V lost 3 bases to trimming and J lost 6 bases, with 8 bases between them. The CDR3 loop reads CSASEGAEAFF. The CDR3 DNA is TGCAGTGCTAGTGAGGGTGCTGAAGCTTTCTTT.

The CDR3 reads CASSRETGPGGYTF. The CDR3 nucleotides read TGTGCCAGCAGCAGGGAAACAGGGCCGGGGGGCTACACCTTC. The J gene is TRBJ1-2, the V gene TRBV9, with D perhaps matching TRBD1 (6 bases). Trimming stripped 4 bases from V and 8 bases from J, with 18 bases between. The germline V gene has CDR1 SGDLS and CDR2 YYNGEE. The CDR3 loop spans 14 amino acids.

The J gene is TRBJ1-2, the V gene TRBV19; D is unresolved. Per germline, CDR1 LNHDA and CDR2 SQIVND (reference sequence). The CDR3 loop spans 17 amino acids. V was pared by 3 bases and J by 5 bases, with 22 bases between. The CDR3 sequence is CASSISIHRPGPYGYTF. The CDR3 DNA reads as TGTGCCAGTAGTATTTCCATCCATCGGCCAGGCCCATATGGCTACACCTTC.

The V gene is TRBV19, the J gene TRBJ2-3; TRBD1 aligns across 12 bases. CDR1 is LNHDA, CDR2 SQIVND, per germline (reference sequence). The CDR3 has 19 residues. V lost 3 bases to trimming and J lost 1 base; unmatched junction nucleotides: 11. The CDR3 region is CASSMRGTGGAGGTDTQYF. The CDR3 nucleotides read TGTGCCAGTAGTATGCGGGGGACAGGGGGCGCCGGTGGCACAGATACGCAGTATTTT.

The chain couples TRBV4-3 to TRBJ2-1; a weak D match, TRBD1 (5 bases). The CDR3 totals 17 residues. V shed 4 bases and J shed 0 bases, with 16 bases lying between them. The germline gives CDR1 LGHNA, CDR2 YSLEER. CDR3 loop: CASSPTLTAISYNEQFF. CDR3 coding DNA: TGCGCCAGCAGCCCGACCCTGACAGCTATCTCCTACAATGAGCAGTTCTTC.

This chain joins TRBV19 and TRBJ1-2; 9 positions agree with TRBD1. CDR3 length: 14 residues. The junction had 5 bases not matched to a gene; V was cut back by 6 bases and J by 3 bases. Germline V gene data show CDR1 as LNHDA and CDR2 as SQIVND (reference sequence). In nucleotides, the CDR3 is TGTGCCAGTAGCACAGGGGGCGCGTACTATGGCTACACCTTC. Translated: CASSTGGAYYGYTF.

The gene calls are TRBV30 and TRBJ1-5; the D gene is possibly TRBD1 (5 bases). In germline, CDR1 is GTSNPN, CDR2 SVGIG (reference sequence). V shed 1 base and J shed 4 bases, with 11 bases lying between them. The CDR3 has 14 amino acids. The CDR3 DNA reads as TGTGCCTGGAGTGCGGGGGTTACGAATCAGCCCCAGCATTTT. As protein: CAWSAGVTNQPQHF. Using reference TRBV30 and TRBJ1-5 for the parts outside the CDR3, the full variable domain is SQTIHQWPATLVQPVGSPLSLECTVEGTSNPNLYWYRQAAGRGLQLLFYSVGIGQISSEVPQNLSASRPQDRQFILSSKKLLLSDSGFYLCAWSAGVTNQPQHFGDGTRLSIL.

The chain combines TRBV11-3 with TRBJ2-1, with 8 bases lining up with TRBD2. CDR1 and CDR2 (germline): SGHNT, YENEEA. This CDR3 has 15 residues. V shed 5 bases, J shed 6 bases, and the junction held 9 bases outside the gene matches. The CDR3 sequence is CASSPGGGSSNEQFF. The CDR3 DNA follows: TGTGCCAGCAGCCCCGGGGGGGGCTCGTCCAATGAGCAGTTCTTC.

V and J are TRBV10-1 and TRBJ1-3; no clear D. Germline CDR1 and CDR2: WNHNN and SYGVQD (reference sequence). V gave up 2 bases and J gave up 2 bases, with 10 bases separating them. This CDR3 has 15 residues. The CDR3 DNA reads TGCGCCAGCAGTGAGGAACGAGCGACTGGAAACACCATATATTTT. Translating it yields CASSEERATGNTIYF.

The chain joins TRBV6-5 to TRBJ1-1; D not resolved. The CDR3 has 13 residues. V gave up 6 bases and J gave up 10 bases, with 18 bases separating them. The V gene's germline CDR1 is MNHEY and CDR2 SVGAGI. The CDR3 DNA reads as TGTGCCAGCAGGCCCGGTACGGGGTTGGGAGCTTTCTTT. Translating it yields CASRPGTGLGAFF.

The chain uses TRBV6-4 and TRBJ1-6; D not resolved. This CDR3 region has 15 residues. Germline V CDR1 and CDR2: MRHNA, SNTAGT. Between the trimmed V and J ends, which lost 0 bases and 5 bases, there was a span of 8 bases. The CDR3 here is CASSDSSQNNSPLHF. CDR3 nucleotides: TGTGCCAGCAGTGACTCGTCACAGAATAATTCACCCCTCCACTTT.

V is TRBV5-1 and J is TRBJ2-7; 9 positions agree with TRBD1. The CDR3 totals 13 residues. V was pared by 5 bases and J by 7 bases, with 7 bases of the junction left unmatched. CDR1 and CDR2 (germline): SGHRS, YFSETQ. CDR3 amino acids: CASSRGQGVEQYF. The CDR3 DNA follows: TGCGCCAGCAGTAGGGGACAGGGCGTTGAGCAGTACTTC.

The rearrangement links TRBV9 to TRBJ1-1; 7 nucleotides line up with TRBD1. V trimming: 3 bases; J trimming: 0 bases; junction bases outside the gene matches: 5. The CDR3 length is 15 residues. Germline-derived CDR1 and CDR2 are SGDLS and YYNGEE. The CDR3, as DNA: TGTGCCAGCAGCGCCCGGGACAGAATGAACACTGAAGCTTTCTTT. It codes for CASSARDRMNTEAFF.